This TCR beta chain was observed in a study of blood T cell repertoires in COVID-19. TCRdb's table, derived via immunoSEQ multiplex PCR, lists solely in-frame clones and lacks some. The sample consists of approximately 200,000 clones, more than 70% of them appearing once. V was clipped by 2 bases and J by 3 bases, with 8 bases between them. Per the germline V gene, CDR1 is KGHSH and CDR2 is LQKENI. The CDR3 length is 13 residues. This chain joins TRBV18 and TRBJ2-7, with unresolved D. The clonotype comes from a woman in her twenties or thirties with acute or convalescent COVID-19. The sample comprised peripheral blood. CDR3 nucleotide sequence: TGTGCCAGCTCACCAGCGTTACTCTACGAGCAGTACTTC. Its protein is CASSPALLYEQYF.